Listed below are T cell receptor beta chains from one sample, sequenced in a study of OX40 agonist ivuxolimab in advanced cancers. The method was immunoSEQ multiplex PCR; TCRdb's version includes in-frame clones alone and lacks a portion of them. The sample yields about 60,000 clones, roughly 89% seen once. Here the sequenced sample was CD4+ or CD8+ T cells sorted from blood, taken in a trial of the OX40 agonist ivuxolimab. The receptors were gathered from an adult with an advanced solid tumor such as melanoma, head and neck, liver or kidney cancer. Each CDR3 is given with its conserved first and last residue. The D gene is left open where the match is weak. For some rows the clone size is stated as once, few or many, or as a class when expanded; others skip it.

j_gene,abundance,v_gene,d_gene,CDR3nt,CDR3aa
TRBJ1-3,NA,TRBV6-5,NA,TGTGCCAGCTTACTGCTCTCTGGAAACACCATATATTTT,CASLLLSGNTIYF
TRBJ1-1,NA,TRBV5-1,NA,TGCGCCAGCAGCTTAAGGGAGGGTTTGAGAACCACTGAAGCTTTCTTT,CASSLREGLRTTEAFF
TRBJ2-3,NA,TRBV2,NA,TGTGCCAGCAGTGACGTGGAGGAAGATACGCAGTATTTT,CASSDVEEDTQYF
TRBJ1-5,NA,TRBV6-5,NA,TGTGCCAGCAGTTACTCCCATCCCCGGGGCAATCAGCCCCAGCATTTT,CASSYSHPRGNQPQHF
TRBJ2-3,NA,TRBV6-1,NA,TGTGCCAGCAGTGAGAACCGACCCGCGAGGGATACGCAGTATTTT,CASSENRPARDTQYF
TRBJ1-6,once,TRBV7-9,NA,TGTGCCAGCAGCTTAGGTAGGGGTCCACCCCTCCACTTT,CASSLGRGPPLHF
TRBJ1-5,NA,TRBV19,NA,TGTGCCAGTAGTTTGGAGGGGATGGGCAATCAGCCCCAGCATTTT,CASSLEGMGNQPQHF
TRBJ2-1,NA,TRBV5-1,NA,TGCGCCAGCAGCTTGGGCCAAACGAACTACAATGAGCAGTTCTTC,CASSLGQTNYNEQFF
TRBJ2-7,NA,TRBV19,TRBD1,TGTGCCAGTAAGATAGCAGGGGGCGCCTACGAGCAGTACTTC,CASKIAGGAYEQYF
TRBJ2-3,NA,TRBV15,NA,TGTGCCACCAGCAGAGGTCGGGGAAGCACAGATACGCAGTATTTT,CATSRGRGSTDTQYF
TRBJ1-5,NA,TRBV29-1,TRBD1,TGCAGCGTTGGTGCAGGGGGGGAGCCCCAGCATTTT,CSVGAGGEPQHF
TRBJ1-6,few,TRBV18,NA,TGTGCCAGCTCACCTTACTTCGGCCAGGAGGGTAATTCACCCCTCCACTTT,CASSPYFGQEGNSPLHF
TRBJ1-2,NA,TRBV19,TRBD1,TGTGCCAGCGCGACAGGGGGCGCGAAAGGCTACACCTTC,CASATGGAKGYTF
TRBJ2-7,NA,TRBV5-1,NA,TGCGCCAGCAGCTTGGCGGAGCCCCCCTACGAGCAGTACTTC,CASSLAEPPYEQYF
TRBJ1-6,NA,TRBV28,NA,TGTGCCAGCAGTCCCACAGGGCCCGATAATTCACCCCTCCACTTT,CASSPTGPDNSPLHF
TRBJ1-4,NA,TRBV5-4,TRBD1,TGTGCCAGCAGCCGAACTACAGGGGTTAATGAAAAACTGTTTTTT,CASSRTTGVNEKLFF
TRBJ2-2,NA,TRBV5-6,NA,TGTGCCAGCAGGGAGACAGGGAACACCGGGGAGCTGTTTTTT,CASRETGNTGELFF
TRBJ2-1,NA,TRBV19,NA,TGTGCCAGTAGTATAGCCGGAGCGGACTCCTACAATGAGCAGTTCTTC,CASSIAGADSYNEQFF
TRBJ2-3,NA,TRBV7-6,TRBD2,TGTGCCAGCAGCTTAGACGTGGGACTAAAGACAGATACGCAGTATTTT,CASSLDVGLKTDTQYF
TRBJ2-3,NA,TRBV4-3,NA,TGCGCCAGCAGCCAAGAGTGGGCAGGGACTACAGATACGCAGTATTTT,CASSQEWAGTTDTQYF
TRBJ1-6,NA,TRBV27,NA,TGTGCCAGCAGTTTGCAGCCCCGACCCGAGGGACCCCTCCACTTT,CASSLQPRPEGPLHF
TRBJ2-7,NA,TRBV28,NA,TGTGCCAGCAGTTTCGTGGGAGTTCACGGCCAGTACTTC,CASSFVGVHGQYF
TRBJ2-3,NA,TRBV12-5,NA,TGTGCTAGTGAAAGATATAATACGCAGTATTTT,CASERYNTQYF
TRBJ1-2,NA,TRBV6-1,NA,TGTGCCAGCAGTGAGGCAGGGACTACCTATGGCTACACCTTC,CASSEAGTTYGYTF
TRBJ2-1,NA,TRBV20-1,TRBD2,TGCAGTGCTAGTAACCAGCGGGGATTCTTCTTC,CSASNQRGFFF
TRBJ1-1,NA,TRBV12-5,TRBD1,TGTGCTAGTGGTTTGACCCCCGGGACAGGGAAGACTGAAGCTTTCTTT,CASGLTPGTGKTEAFF
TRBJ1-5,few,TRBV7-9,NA,TGTGCCAGCAGCCGGGGGAGCGGAAATCAGCCCCAGCATTTT,CASSRGSGNQPQHF
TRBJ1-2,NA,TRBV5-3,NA,TGTGCCAGCAGCTTGGATGTGGGCTATGGCTACACCTTC,CASSLDVGYGYTF
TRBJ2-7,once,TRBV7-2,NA,TGTGCCAGCAGTTTTAGCACAGGGTACGAGCAGTACTTC,CASSFSTGYEQYF
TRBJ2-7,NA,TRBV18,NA,TGTGCCAGCTCCCCAGCCGGCCACAACTACGAGCAGTACTTC,CASSPAGHNYEQYF
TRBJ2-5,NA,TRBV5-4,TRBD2,TGTGCCAGCAGCCGGGGGGTAGTTGGGTTACAAGAGACCCAGTACTTC,CASSRGVVGLQETQYF
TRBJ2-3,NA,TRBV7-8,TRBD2,TGTGCCATGGCGGGAGGGCCGCAAGATACGCAGTATTTT,CAMAGGPQDTQYF
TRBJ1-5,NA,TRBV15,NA,TGTGCCACCAGCAGAGATAAAACAGAAATCCAGCCCCAGCATTTT,CATSRDKTEIQPQHF
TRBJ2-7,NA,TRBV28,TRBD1,TGTGCCAGCAGTTTTGGGACAGGGAAGGGCGAGCAGTACTTC,CASSFGTGKGEQYF
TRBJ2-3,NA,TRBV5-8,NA,TGTGCCAGCAGCTACAGGTCACTCACAGATACGCAGTATTTT,CASSYRSLTDTQYF
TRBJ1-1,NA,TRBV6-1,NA,TGTGCCAGCTTCCATCGGGACATAACCCGAGTGGCTTTCTTT,CASFHRDITRVAFF
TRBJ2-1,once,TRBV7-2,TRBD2,TGTGCCAGCAGCCGCCGGCGGGAGGGCCAGAATGAGCAGTTCTTC,CASSRRREGQNEQFF
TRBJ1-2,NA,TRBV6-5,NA,TGTGCCAGCAGGGACGACAGACTCTACTATGGCTACACCTTC,CASRDDRLYYGYTF